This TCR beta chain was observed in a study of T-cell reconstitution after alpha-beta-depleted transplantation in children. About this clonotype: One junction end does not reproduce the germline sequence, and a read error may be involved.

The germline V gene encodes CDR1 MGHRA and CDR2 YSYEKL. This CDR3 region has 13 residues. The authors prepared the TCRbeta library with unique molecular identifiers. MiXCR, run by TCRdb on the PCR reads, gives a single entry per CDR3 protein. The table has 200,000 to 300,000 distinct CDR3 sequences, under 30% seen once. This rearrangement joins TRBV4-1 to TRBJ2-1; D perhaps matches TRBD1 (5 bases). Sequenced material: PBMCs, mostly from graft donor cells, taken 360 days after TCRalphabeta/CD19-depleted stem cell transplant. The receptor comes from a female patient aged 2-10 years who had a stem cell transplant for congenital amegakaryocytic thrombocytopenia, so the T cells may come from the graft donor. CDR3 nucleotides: TGCGCCACCAGCCGCCAGGGCCACAATGAGCAGTTCTTC. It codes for CATSRQGHNEQFF.